The 27 T cell receptor beta chains presented below share a single source sample, sequenced in a study of blood T cell repertoires in COVID-19. Clones were read by immunoSEQ multiplex PCR, and TCRdb kept only the in-frame ones, dropping some. The sample contains approximately 250,000 clones, more than 85% of which appear only once. Sequencing was carried out using PBMCs or T cells enriched from blood (not recorded which). Receptors originate from a man between 35 and 55 years old who had been exposed to COVID-19.

The rearrangement links TRBV6-5 to TRBJ2-2, with D possibly TRBD2 on 6 matching bases. The germline V and J ends were trimmed by 6 bases and 6 bases, with 11 bases remaining between them. This CDR3 has 13 residues. The V gene's germline CDR1 is MNHEY and CDR2 SVGAGI. CDR3 DNA sequence: TGTGCCAGCAGCCCCAGGGAGGCCGGGGAGCTGTTTTTT. It encodes CASSPREAGELFF.

This chain connects TRBV7-2 to TRBJ1-2, with D possibly being TRBD1 (6 bases). Per the germline V gene, CDR1 is SGHTA and CDR2 is FQGNSA. Trimming cost V 4 bases and J 7 bases, with 16 bases left between them. The CDR3 contains 14 residues. This CDR3 is CASSSGQGFSGYTF. CDR3 nucleotides: TGTGCCAGCAGCTCAGGTCAGGGGTTTAGTGGCTACACCTTC.

This chain uses TRBV2 with TRBJ1-1, with 8 bases aligning to TRBD1. The germline V gene has CDR1 SNHLY and CDR2 FYNNEI. Trimming took 7 bases from V and 4 from J; bases not matched to a gene: 8. This CDR3 is 14 amino acids long. This CDR3 is CASKAGGEGTEAFF. In DNA form, the CDR3 reads TGTGCCAGCAAAGCAGGGGGCGAGGGCACTGAAGCTTTCTTT.

The genes are TRBV7-2 and TRBJ2-2; tentatively, D is TRBD2 (5 bases). This CDR3 has 16 residues. Germline loops: CDR1 SGHTA, CDR2 FQGNSA. V gave up 3 bases and J gave up 2 bases, with 13 bases separating them. The CDR3 reads CASSFIALLNTGELFF. CDR3 bases: TGTGCCAGCAGCTTTATAGCGCTTCTAAACACCGGGGAGCTGTTTTTT.

The V gene is TRBV7-3, the J gene TRBJ2-2, with 8 nucleotides matching TRBD1. CDR3 length: 19 residues. Germline-derived CDR1 and CDR2 are SGHTA and FQGTGA. V lost 0 bases and J lost 3; bases outside the gene matches: 12. CDR3 region: CASSLTSNLGQGDTGELFF. The CDR3 DNA sequence: TGTGCCAGCAGCTTAACCTCAAACCTTGGACAGGGTGACACCGGGGAGCTGTTTTTT. Full variable domain (outside the CDR3, taken from reference TRBV7-3 and TRBJ2-2): GAGVSQTPSNKVTEKGKYVELRCDPISGHTALYWYRQSLGQGPEFLIYFQGTGAADDSGLPNDRFFAVRPEGSVSTLKIQRTERGDSAVYLCASSLTSNLGQGDTGELFFGEGSRLTVL.

The rearrangement links TRBV30 to TRBJ2-5; 12 bases are a match to TRBD2. Germline loops: CDR1 GTSNPN, CDR2 SVGIG (reference sequence). V was clipped by 2 bases and J by 2 bases; unmatched bases: 3. The CDR3 covers 15 residues. For the CDR3, the DNA is TGTGCCTGGAGTATCGGACTAGCGGGGCAAGAGACCCAGTACTTC. Translation gives CAWSIGLAGQETQYF.

This clone was picked up a small number of times. This chain joins TRBV11-3 and TRBJ2-7, with 11 bases lining up with TRBD2. The CDR3 covers 16 residues. The J segment lost 2 bases and the V segment lost 5 bases, leaving 8 bases of the junction unmatched. Germline lookup yields CDR1 SGHNT and CDR2 YENEEA. This chain's CDR3 is CASSPTSGRRTYEQYF. In DNA, the CDR3 is TGTGCCAGCAGCCCTACTAGCGGGAGAAGAACCTACGAGCAGTACTTC.

The V and J genes are TRBV25-1 and TRBJ1-3; 9 bases line up with TRBD1. CDR1 is MGHDK and CDR2 is SYGVNS in the germline V gene. The CDR3 length is 18 residues. The ends lost 4 bases at V and 2 bases at J; junction bases unmatched: 12. CDR3 region: CASSGVGTGTSAGNTIYF. The DNA for the CDR3 is TGTGCCAGCAGTGGAGTCGGGACAGGGACTTCCGCTGGAAACACCATATATTTT.

This chain joins TRBV2 and TRBJ1-1, with 9 bases fitting TRBD1. The V segment lost 7 bases and the J segment 6 bases; nucleotides outside the gene matches: 12. The CDR3 has 15 amino acids. CDR1 and CDR2 (germline): SNHLY, FYNNEI. The CDR3 DNA reads TGTGCCAGCAATTCTCTGACAGGGGGTGATTCTGAAGCTTTCTTT. This encodes CASNSLTGGDSEAFF.

This rearrangement joins TRBV28 to TRBJ1-1; a possible D gene is TRBD1 (6 bases). Trimming shortened V by 7 bases and J by 5 bases, and 11 bases separated the two germline ends. The CDR3 runs 12 residues. In germline, CDR1 is MDHEN, CDR2 SYDVKM. Here the CDR3 reads CASKWGQTEAFF. The CDR3 coding sequence is TGTGCCAGCAAATGGGGGCAAACTGAAGCTTTCTTT.

The rearrangement uses TRBV21-1 and TRBJ2-1; TRBD1 is the table's D call, not checked against the DNA. TRBV21-1 counts as a pseudogene. The CDR3 has 15 amino acids. This chain's CDR3 is CASSKGSRDYNEQFF. In DNA form, the CDR3 reads TGTGCCAGCAGCAAAGGATCCAGGGACTACAATGAGCAGTTCTTC.

The gene calls are TRBV7-2 and TRBJ2-5; D gene unclear. The CDR3 spans 14 residues. V was shortened by 1 base and J by 5 bases, with 11 bases between the two germline ends. CDR1 is SGHTA, CDR2 FQGNSA, per germline. CDR3 nucleotide sequence: TGTGCCAGCAGCTTAGGATCTAGACGGGAGACCCAGTACTTC. Translated: CASSLGSRRETQYF. Complete variable domain (other parts from reference TRBV7-2 and TRBJ2-5): GAGVSQSPSNKVTEKGKDVELRCDPISGHTALYWYRQSLGQGLEFLIYFQGNSAPDKSGLPSDRFSAERTGGSVSTLTIQRTQQEDSAVYLCASSLGSRRETQYFGPGTRLLVL.

The J gene is TRBJ1-5, the V gene TRBV9, with D tentatively TRBD1 (5 bases). The CDR3 runs 15 residues. Germline loops: CDR1 SGDLS, CDR2 YYNGEE. Trimming left V 0 bases short and J 4 bases short, with 11 bases between. The CDR3 region has the DNA TGTGCCAGCAGCGTAGGGGGACGGGAGAATCAGCCCCAGCATTTT. Protein product: CASSVGGRENQPQHF.

This chain links TRBV5-1 with TRBJ2-7; 9 bases map to TRBD1. The V gene's germline CDR1 is SGHRS and CDR2 YFSETQ. V was clipped by 0 bases and J by 6 bases; unmatched bases: 13. The CDR3 runs to 17 residues. The DNA of the CDR3 is TGCGCCAGCAGCTTGGTAGTTGCGGGACAGGGCCCCATCGAGCAGTACTTC. Protein product: CASSLVVAGQGPIEQYF.

A remark on this clone: The identical CDR3 is also encoded by other nucleotide sequences in the sample. V usage is TRBV28 and J usage is TRBJ2-1; TRBD2 matches at 8 bases. Germline loops: CDR1 MDHEN, CDR2 SYDVKM. The V and J ends lost 2 bases and 6 bases, in that order; junction bases with no gene match: 6. CDR3 size: 15 residues. In DNA, the CDR3 is TGTGCCAGCAGTTTAACCAGCGGGAGTTTCAATGAGCAGTTCTTC. Residues: CASSLTSGSFNEQFF.

The chain carries TRBV10-3 and TRBJ2-7; 10 bases fit TRBD1. The CDR3 is 13 amino acids. From germline, CDR1 is ENHRY and CDR2 SYGVKD. The junction had 9 bases not matched to a gene; V was cut back by 9 bases and J by 7 bases. DNA for the CDR3: TGTGCCATAAGACAGGGGGCGGCGAGTGAGCAGTACTTC. It codes for CAIRQGAASEQYF.

V gene TRBV5-1 combines with J gene TRBJ2-1, with a weak D call TRBD1 (6 bases). Trimming stripped 0 bases from V and 8 bases from J, with 12 bases between. Germline loops: CDR1 SGHRS, CDR2 YFSETQ. This CDR3 spans 14 amino acids. The CDR3 region has the DNA TGCGCCAGCAGCTTGGAATGGACAGAGGATGAGCAGTTCTTC. Its protein is CASSLEWTEDEQFF.

The V call is TRBV21-1, the J call TRBJ1-5; the DNA was not compared with TRBD1, the D call given in the table. TRBV21-1 is labeled a pseudogene. The CDR3 covers 16 residues. The CDR3 nucleotides are TGTGCCAGCAGCAAAGAGGAAGGACAGGGAGGCCAGCCCCAGCATTTT. Amino acids: CASSKEEGQGGQPQHF.

The V call is TRBV12-5, the J call TRBJ2-3; 7 nucleotides match TRBD1. The V gene end was trimmed by 3 bases and the J gene end by 4 bases; junction bases not matched to a gene: 10. The CDR3 has 16 amino acids. The germline V gene encodes CDR1 LGHNT and CDR2 FRNRAP. As DNA, the CDR3 is TGTGCTAGTGGTTTCATGACAGGGCCCAGAGCAGATACGCAGTATTTT. Translation gives CASGFMTGPRADTQYF.

The V call is TRBV11-3, the J call TRBJ2-3, with TRBD2 identical over 16 bases. Germline V gene sequence: CDR1 SGHNT, CDR2 YENEEA. The J segment lost 6 bases and the V segment lost 1 base, leaving 4 bases of the junction unmatched. This CDR3 contains 17 residues. The CDR3 coding sequence is TGTGCCAGCAGCTTAGCGGGACTAGCGGGAGGGCCGGATACGCAGTATTTT. Its translation is CASSLAGLAGGPDTQYF.

The chain is built from TRBV3-1 (or the pseudogene TRBV3-2) and TRBJ2-3; 9 bases are a match to TRBD2. The CDR3 spans 16 residues. The J segment lost 3 bases and the V segment lost 4 bases, leaving 8 bases of the junction unmatched. Per germline, CDR1 LGHDT and CDR2 YNNKEL (reference sequence). The chain's CDR3 is CASSRQGAGGTDTQYF. The CDR3 nucleotides read TGTGCCAGCAGCCGCCAGGGAGCGGGAGGAACAGATACGCAGTATTTT.

This clone appeared a few times. V gene TRBV7-9 combines with J gene TRBJ2-2, with TRBD1 identical over 9 bases. Germline V gives CDR1 SEHNR, CDR2 FQNEAQ (reference sequence). With 5 bases clipped from V and 10 bases from J, the junction kept 23 bases outside the gene matches. The CDR3 totals 19 residues. The CDR3 DNA sequence: TGTGCCAGCAGCCTCCCCCGACAGGGGGATCTTTCATTTAAGGAGGAGCTGTTTTTT. Translating it yields CASSLPRQGDLSFKEELFF. Full variable domain (outside the CDR3, taken from reference TRBV7-9 and TRBJ2-2): DTGVSQNPRHKITKRGQNVTFRCDPISEHNRLYWYRQTLGQGPEFLTYFQNEAQLEKSRLLSDRFSAERPKGSFSTLEIQRTEQGDSAMYLCASSLPRQGDLSFKEELFFGEGSRLTVL.

The chain carries TRBV5-4 and TRBJ2-5; 13 bases line up with TRBD2. The CDR3 length is 16 residues. The V gene end was trimmed by 4 bases and the J gene end by 2 bases; junction bases not matched to a gene: 5. Per germline, CDR1 SGHNT and CDR2 YYREEE (reference sequence). The CDR3 DNA reads TGTGCCAGCAGCCTGGGACTAGCGGGGCGTCAAGAGACCCAGTACTTC. Its translation: CASSLGLAGRQETQYF.

The chain uses TRBV19 and TRBJ2-1; 8 bases align to TRBD2. Germline values: CDR1 LNHDA, CDR2 SQIVND (reference sequence). Trimming removed 3 bases from V and 4 bases from J; junction bases left unmatched: 5. The CDR3 is 15 amino acids. The CDR3 is CASSIKAGVYNEQFF. DNA of the CDR3: TGTGCCAGTAGTATCAAAGCGGGAGTGTACAATGAGCAGTTCTTC. The full variable domain, rest sourced from reference TRBV19 and TRBJ2-1, is DGGITQSPKYLFRKEGQNVTLSCEQNLNHDAMYWYRQDPGQGLRLIYYSQIVNDFQKGDIAEGYSVSREKKESFPLTVTSAQKNPTAFYLCASSIKAGVYNEQFFGPGTRLTVL.

The chain joins TRBV28 to TRBJ1-5; 7 bases agree with TRBD1. The CDR3 sequence is 15 residues long. Germline V gives CDR1 MDHEN, CDR2 SYDVKM. Trimming removed 4 bases from V and 5 bases from J; junction bases left unmatched: 8. Here the CDR3 reads CASSWDRGMDQPQHF. CDR3 coding DNA: TGTGCCAGCAGTTGGGACAGAGGAATGGATCAGCCCCAGCATTTT.

The CDR3 is CASSWGTSGSGYEQYF. DNA for the CDR3: TGTGCCAGCAGTTGGGGGACTAGCGGGAGTGGCTACGAGCAGTACTTC. This chain uses TRBV6-5 with TRBJ2-7, with 14 bases that match TRBD2. This CDR3 is 16 amino acids long. Germline lookup yields CDR1 MNHEY and CDR2 SVGAGI. The ends lost 4 bases at V and 3 bases at J; junction bases unmatched: 5.

This chain uses TRBV9 with TRBJ1-2, with 7 bases matching TRBD1. The CDR3 totals 16 residues. Germline lookup yields CDR1 SGDLS and CDR2 YYNGEE. J gave up 2 bases and V 3 bases, and 10 bases lay outside the gene matches. CDR3 sequence: CASSAQGGPQNYGYTF. The CDR3 DNA reads TGTGCCAGCAGCGCCCAGGGGGGACCGCAGAACTATGGCTACACCTTC.